The 13 T cell receptor beta chains reported below all come from one sample, sequenced in a study of blood T cells in healthy people across ages. Through a sample-barcoded 5' primer and a J-beta primer mix, a second PCR was run for roughly 7 to 11 cycles. TCRdb reprocessed the 5' RACE reads with MiXCR, giving one entry per CDR3 protein. Among about 1.6 million distinct CDR3 sequences listed, around 36% were seen once. The sample was blood. These receptors originate from a woman under 40 in good health.

The V gene is TRBV27, the J gene TRBJ1-6; D uncertain. CDR3 length: 15 residues. The V gene lost 3 bases and the J gene lost 2 bases, with 8 bases spanning the gap. Per the germline V gene, CDR1 is MNHEY and CDR2 is SMNVEV (reference sequence). CDR3: CASSLEGTYNSPLHF. The DNA of the CDR3 is TGTGCCAGCAGTTTGGAGGGCACCTATAATTCACCCCTCCACTTT.

Here the CDR3 DNA reads TGTGCCAGCAGTTTCATTACTAGCGGGGACTACAATGAGCAGTTCTTC. Protein sequence: CASSFITSGDYNEQFF. The chain couples TRBV27 to TRBJ2-1; 10 bases align to TRBD2. CDR3 size: 16 residues. The junction had 5 bases not matched to a gene; V was cut back by 3 bases and J by 3 bases. The germline CDR1 and CDR2 sequences are MNHEY and SMNVEV (reference sequence).

The rearrangement links TRBV20-1 to TRBJ2-3; D might be TRBD2 (5 bases). Trimming removed 0 bases from V and 2 bases from J, with 18 bases in between. Germline lookup yields CDR1 DFQATT and CDR2 SNEGSKA (reference sequence). The CDR3 sequence is 17 residues long. The CDR3 DNA is TGCAGTGCTAGAGATTCGACCTTTACTAGTGACACAGATACGCAGTATTTT. It codes for CSARDSTFTSDTDTQYF.

The chain links TRBV11-2 to TRBJ2-3; no reliable D call. The CDR3 has 15 amino acids. V dropped 1 base and J dropped 2 bases, with 10 bases sitting between them. Germline lookup yields CDR1 SGHAT and CDR2 FQNNGV. The CDR3 bases are TGTGCCAGCAGCTTAGGCGTTAAAACCACAGATACGCAGTATTTT. It encodes CASSLGVKTTDTQYF.

This clonotype was seen a handful of times. V and J are TRBV5-1 and TRBJ2-5; 11 positions match TRBD2. The J segment lost 5 bases and the V segment lost 0 bases, leaving 6 bases of the junction unmatched. CDR1 is SGHRS and CDR2 is YFSETQ in the germline V gene. This CDR3 has 16 residues. The CDR3 region has the DNA TGCGCCAGCAGCTTGGTAGCGGGGGGGCCGAGGGAGACCCAGTACTTC. It codes for CASSLVAGGPRETQYF.

The rearrangement links TRBV7-9 to TRBJ2-1, with a possible D match to TRBD1 (5 bases). The V gene lost 4 bases and the J gene lost 4 bases, with 14 bases spanning the gap. CDR3 length equals 15 residues. Germline V gene sequence: CDR1 SEHNR, CDR2 FQNEAQ (reference sequence). CDR3 DNA: TGTGCCAGCAGCTCCAGGGCAATCTGGTACAATGAGCAGTTCTTC. Amino acid sequence: CASSSRAIWYNEQFF.

This clonotype was counted a few times. The rearrangement links TRBV21-1 to TRBJ2-7; TRBD1 is the table's D call, not checked against the DNA. TRBV21-1 is a pseudogene locus. The CDR3 consists of 17 residues. CDR3 protein: CASSISSRDRWAYEQYF. The CDR3 DNA sequence: TGTGCCAGCAGCATCTCCTCCCGGGACAGGTGGGCCTACGAGCAGTACTTC.

This clonotype was picked up one time. The chain links TRBV7-9 to TRBJ1-1, with D possibly TRBD1 on 6 matching bases. The germline V and J ends were trimmed by 6 bases and 6 bases, with 14 bases remaining between them. In germline, CDR1 is SEHNR, CDR2 FQNEAQ (reference sequence). This CDR3 spans 13 amino acids. This chain's CDR3 is CASRPGDSPEAFF. As DNA, the CDR3 is TGTGCCAGCAGACCAGGGGATTCACCTGAAGCTTTCTTT.

This sequence joins TRBV20-1 and TRBJ2-3; TRBD2 aligns across 11 bases. This CDR3 comprises 18 residues. Germline V gene lookup returns CDR1 DFQATT and CDR2 SNEGSKA (reference sequence). J was trimmed by 5 bases and V by 0 bases; bases with no gene match: 13. CDR3 sequence: CSARDPRLAGGPIDTQYF. The CDR3 region has the DNA TGCAGTGCTAGAGATCCCCGCTTAGCGGGAGGGCCGATAGATACGCAGTATTTT.

This clonotype was observed a single time. J is TRBJ1-4 and V is TRBV28; 7 positions match TRBD1. The CDR3 is 13 residues long. V trimming: 11 bases; J trimming: 6 bases; junction bases outside the gene matches: 9. CDR1 and CDR2 (germline): MDHEN, SYDVKM. Here the CDR3 reads CACGTVGHEKLFF. CDR3 DNA sequence: TGTGCCTGTGGGACAGTTGGGCATGAAAAACTGTTTTTT.

The chain combines TRBV4-2 with TRBJ2-7, with 11 bases fitting TRBD2. CDR3 size: 19 residues. The germline V gene has CDR1 LGHNA and CDR2 YNFKEQ. The trim removed 1 base at V and 7 bases at J, leaving 18 bases unmatched. CDR3 in DNA: TGTGCCAGCAGCCAAGTGGGCGGGGTAGCGGGGGGGCAATACAATGAGCAGTACTTC. As protein: CASSQVGGVAGGQYNEQYF.

This chain links TRBV2 with TRBJ1-2; TRBD1 matches at 7 bases. The CDR3 loop spans 15 amino acids. The junction had 9 bases not matched to a gene; V was cut back by 6 bases and J by 2 bases. Germline values: CDR1 SNHLY, CDR2 FYNNEI. As DNA, the CDR3 is TGTGCCAGCAGGTCCCAGGGGGGCAACAACTATGGCTACACCTTC. This translates into CASRSQGGNNYGYTF.

This clonotype was seen more than once but under ten times. This rearrangement joins TRBV27 to TRBJ2-7; D gene ambiguous. Germline CDR1 is MNHEY and CDR2 is SMNVEV (reference sequence). CDR3 length equals 15 residues. V was pared by 2 bases and J by 0 bases, with 11 bases between. In DNA form, the CDR3 reads TGTGCCAGCAGTTTAATTGGTACGCTCTCCTACGAGCAGTACTTC. It specifies CASSLIGTLSYEQYF.